This entry describes one T cell receptor beta chain. Its antigen is not yet known. There are no base qualities to consult, and no much larger clone falls within one base. The germline ends are 19 bases apart after V is trimmed by 6 bases and J by 10 bases. Reading from cysteine to phenylalanine, the CDR3 counts 15 amino acids. Kept here is only the CDR3 DNA, which spans 45 bases and is read in frame from base 1. Via the germline V gene, CDR1 is MDHEN and CDR2 SYDVKM. Whole blood was collected in K2EDTA tubes by collaborating institutions according to the institutions' own protocols. For TCRbeta analysis, collaborators shipped samples as frozen whole blood, isolated PBMCs, or DNA extracted from either of those sample types. This specimen comes from a study of blood T cell repertoires in COVID-19 (dated by TCRdb to 2020 to 2022). In the study overall: Samples covering the acute and convalescent phases of COVID-19 were provided by collaborators in the United States, Italy and Spain. The material from the prospective study consisted of cDNA or gDNA derived from T cells, B-cell-depleted T cells, or PBMCs. Subjects who had been exposed to COVID-19, were actively infected with it, or had recovered from it provided the deeply sampled blood TCRbeta repertoires that made up the dataset. The repertoires were made available in a free public database intended to serve as a resource for research on the immune response to SARS-CoV-2. Samples were obtained from the ongoing ImmuneRACE study (first 160 participants) and from about 1,300 subjects provided by 6 global collaborators. Nearly every sample came with metadata listing a de-identified subject ID, COVID-19 status, age in years and sex. Where HLA class I and class II types were available, the types were taken from metadata supplied by the sample provider, not from assay-based typing. Results the study describes overall, beyond this receptor: The amount of clinical and demographic metadata varied by source and participant and was provided uncurated.

TCRbeta CDR3 regions were amplified from genomic DNA using the immunoSEQ Assay, a bias-controlled multiplex PCR. For the original study's pipeline: The number of nucleated cells in each sample was estimated from the amplification of reference gene primers within the assay. To quantify the absolute abundance of each unique TCRbeta CDR3 rearrangement, sequence reads were collapsed and filtered. For each sample, productive Simpson clonality was calculated by taking the square root of Simpson's diversity index across productive rearrangements. The clones in this table, taken by TCRdb from immuneACCESS, are in-frame only. Not every clone is retained; where verified, under half of the shortfall comes from an unresolved V gene, and the cause of the rest is unknown. That table furnishes V, J and clone size, whereas the DNA furnished D and trimming. The sample data list more than 85,000 clones, and 85% to 90% of these were observed just once. The top ten clonotypes cover around 3.2% of the sample.

Rearrangement joined TRBV28 to TRBJ1-6; the D gene is possibly TRBD1, with 5 bases matching. The specimen sequenced was peripheral blood. The source is a woman aged 45-60 years with acute or convalescent COVID-19. The DNA sequence is as follows: TGTGCCAGCAGCCAGGGCGGGAGGGTTGTCTCACCCCTCCACTTT. Its product reads: CASSQGGRVVSPLHF.